This TCR beta chain derives from a study of blood T cell repertoires in COVID-19. For the study at large: PBMCs, B-cell-depleted T cells, or T cells provided the cDNA or gDNA that made up the material.

Only a few counts were recorded for this clone. Germline V gene sequence: CDR1 LGHDT, CDR2 YNNKEL (reference sequence). V was clipped by 4 bases and J by 0 bases, with 16 bases between them. This CDR3 region has 17 residues. TCRdb's table, derived via immunoSEQ multiplex PCR, lists solely in-frame clones and lacks some. The repertoire has 140,000 or so clones, around three quarters of them found once; the top ten carry around 8.7%. The V gene is TRBV3-1 (or the pseudogene TRBV3-2), the J gene TRBJ2-1, with no clear D. Material for sequencing was peripheral blood. The source of this sequence is a man aged 45-65 years with active or convalescent COVID-19. CDR3 DNA: TGTGCCAGCAGCCCCCCAGGTAGGCTCAGCTCCTACAATGAGCAGTTCTTC. Its protein product is CASSPPGRLSSYNEQFF.